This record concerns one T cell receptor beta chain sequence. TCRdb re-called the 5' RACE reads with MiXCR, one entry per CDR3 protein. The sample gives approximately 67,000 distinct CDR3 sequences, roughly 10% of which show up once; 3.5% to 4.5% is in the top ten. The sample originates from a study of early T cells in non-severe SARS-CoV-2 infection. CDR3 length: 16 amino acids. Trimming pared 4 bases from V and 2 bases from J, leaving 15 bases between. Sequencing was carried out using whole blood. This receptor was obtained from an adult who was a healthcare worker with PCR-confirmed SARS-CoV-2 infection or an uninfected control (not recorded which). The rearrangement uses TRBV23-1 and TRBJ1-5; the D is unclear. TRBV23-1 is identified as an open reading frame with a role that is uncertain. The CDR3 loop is CASSPPRGVGNQPQHF. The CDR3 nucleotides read TGCGCCAGCAGTCCCCCGCGGGGTGTCGGCAATCAGCCCCAGCATTTT.